These T cell receptor beta chains were read from a single sample in a study of T cells after posttransplantation cyclophosphamide. Profiling relied on immunoSEQ multiplex PCR, and the TCRdb table lists in-frame clones only, not all of them. The table lists just over 20,000 clones, approximately 98% of them singletons. Sequenced input: naive CD4+ T cells sorted from PBMCs. These receptors were obtained from a man in his forties or fifties in good health, CMV-negative, and a related stem cell transplant donor. Each CDR3 is given with its conserved first and last residue.

cdr3_aa,v_call,j_call
CASSYGGMETQYF,TRBV6-5,TRBJ2-5
CASSIRSGSTDTQYF,TRBV19,TRBJ2-3
CASSALAGGRGDTQYF,TRBV5-1,TRBJ2-3
CATKRDNTYEQYF,TRBV27,TRBJ2-7
CASSLLGGAGAGYTF,TRBV28,TRBJ1-2
CATSRDGDTLMRPQHF,TRBV15,TRBJ1-5
CASSRGTESSGNTIYF,TRBV5-1,TRBJ1-3
CASSPSLTEYLIF,TRBV18,TRBJ2-1
CASSPRDRDGYTF,TRBV9,TRBJ1-2
CASSLGGTGPNTEAFF,TRBV5-4,TRBJ1-1
CASSSTGRSHF,TRBV11-1,TRBJ2-5
CASSIMADNEQFF,TRBV19,TRBJ2-1
CAISESVSGRAGGDEQFF,TRBV10-3,TRBJ2-1
CASSLSTSGFYEQYF,TRBV11-2,TRBJ2-7